This TCR beta chain was retrieved from a study of identical twins. Addition of a universal primer site occurred through template switching, and cDNA carried unique molecular identifiers. TCRdb fed the 5' RACE reads into MiXCR, producing one record per CDR3 protein. Among 210,000 or so distinct CDR3 sequences listed, around 6.9% were seen once. Trimming pared 0 bases from V and 2 bases from J, leaving 11 bases between. Germline CDR1 reads SGDLS; CDR2 reads YYNGEE. The length of the CDR3 is 15 residues. General observations from the study: Out-of-frame alpha sequences common to twins exhibited an excess of low generation probability. Model-predicted out-of-frame TCR alpha sharing fell below observed values in monozygotic twins.

This clonotype has at least ten counts. As yet, its antigen is unknown. This same sample was also part of a study on yellow fever vaccine responses in identical twins.

The source is a woman under 30 in good health. The sequenced material came from memory (CD45RO+) T cells sorted from blood. The chain employs TRBV9 and TRBJ1-2; D unresolved. In DNA, the CDR3 is TGTGCCAGCAGCGTAGGAGCGACCCCCAACTATGGCTACACCTTC. This encodes CASSVGATPNYGYTF.